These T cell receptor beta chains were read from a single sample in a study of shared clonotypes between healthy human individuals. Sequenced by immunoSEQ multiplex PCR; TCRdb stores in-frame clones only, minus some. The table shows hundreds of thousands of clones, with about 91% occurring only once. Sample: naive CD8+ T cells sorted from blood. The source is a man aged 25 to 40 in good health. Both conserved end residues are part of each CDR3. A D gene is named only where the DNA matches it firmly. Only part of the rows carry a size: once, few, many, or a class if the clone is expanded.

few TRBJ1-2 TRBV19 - TGTGCCAGTACCACCATGGGTTCTGGCTACACCTTC CASTTMGSGYTF
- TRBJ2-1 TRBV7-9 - TGTGCCAGCACCCATGGCAGGGGAGATGAGCAGTTCTTC CASTHGRGDEQFF
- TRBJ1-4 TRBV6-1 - TGTGCCAGCAGTGACAGGGTACCGTTTTTT CASSDRVPFF
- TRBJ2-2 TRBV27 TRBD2 TGTGCCAGCAGTTCGCCACTAGCGGGAGAGCCCGGGGAGCTGTTTTTT CASSSPLAGEPGELFF
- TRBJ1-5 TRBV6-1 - TGTGCCAGCAGTGGGGACACCGATAGCAATCAGCCCCAGCATTTT CASSGDTDSNQPQHF
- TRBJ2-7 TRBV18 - TGTGCCAGCTCCCCAGGGGAGGGGGCGACCTACGAGCAGTACTTC CASSPGEGATYEQYF
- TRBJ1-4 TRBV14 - TGTGCCAGCAGCCGGGGCAACTACTTTAAACTGTTTTTT CASSRGNYFKLFF
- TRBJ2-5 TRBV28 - TGTGCCAGCAGTTTCCCCGACAGGCCCCAAGAGACCCAGTACTTC CASSFPDRPQETQYF
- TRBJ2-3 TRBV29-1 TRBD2 TGCAGCGTTGGGCTAGCGGGAGGGACAGATACGCAGTATTTT CSVGLAGGTDTQYF
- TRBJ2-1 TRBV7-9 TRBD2 TGTGCCAGCAGCGACTCGACTAGCGGGAGGGTCAATGAGCAGTTCTTC CASSDSTSGRVNEQFF
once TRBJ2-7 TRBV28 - TGTGCCAGCAGTTGGGGCCAAAACTACGAGCAGTACTTC CASSWGQNYEQYF
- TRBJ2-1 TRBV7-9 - TGTGCCAGCAGCTCCAGGACGGGTTTAGGGGGTGAGCAGTTCTTC CASSSRTGLGGEQFF
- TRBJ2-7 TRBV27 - TGTGCCAGCAGTACCTGGGGGGAGCAGTACTTC CASSTWGEQYF
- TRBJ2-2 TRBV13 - TGTGCCAGCAGCCCACCCCGGGACACCGGGGAGCTGTTTTTT CASSPPRDTGELFF
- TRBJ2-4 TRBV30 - TGTGCCCGTAAAATTCGGACTGAAAACATTCAGTACTTC CARKIRTENIQYF
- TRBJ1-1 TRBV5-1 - TGCGCCAGCAGGTCCGGGATCCGCGGCACTGAAGCTTTCTTT CASRSGIRGTEAFF
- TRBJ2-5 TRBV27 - TGTGCCAGCAGTCACCGGTCGACTTTGTGGGAGACCCAGTACTTC CASSHRSTLWETQYF
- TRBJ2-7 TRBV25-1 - TGTGCCAGCAGTGTGTCAGGCCTTCCCTACGAGCAGTACTTC CASSVSGLPYEQYF
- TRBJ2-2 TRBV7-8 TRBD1 TGTGCCAGCAGCGGAGACAGGGGATATGACACCGGGGAGCTGTTTTTT CASSGDRGYDTGELFF
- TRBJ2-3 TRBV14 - TGTGCCAGCAGCCAAGTAGGGTTCCCAGATACGCAGTATTTT CASSQVGFPDTQYF
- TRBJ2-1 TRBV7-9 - TGTGCCAGCAGCTTAATAGTGGGGGATGAGCAGTTCTTC CASSLIVGDEQFF
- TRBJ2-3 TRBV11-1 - TGTGCCAGCAGTTTAGGGGATACGCAGTATTTT CASSLGDTQYF
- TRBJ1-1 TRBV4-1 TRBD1 TGCGCCAGCAGCCCGGACAGGGGCACTGAAGCTTTCTTT CASSPDRGTEAFF
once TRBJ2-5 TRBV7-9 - TGTGCCAGCAGCTTAGCGCTCGGGGGCCAAGAGACCCAGTACTTC CASSLALGGQETQYF
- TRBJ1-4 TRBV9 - TGTGCCAGCAGCGTAGGAGGGACCGGTGAAAAACTGTTTTTT CASSVGGTGEKLFF
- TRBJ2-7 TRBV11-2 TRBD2 TGTGCCAGCAGCTTGGGACTAGCGGGAGACTACGAGCAGTACTTC CASSLGLAGDYEQYF
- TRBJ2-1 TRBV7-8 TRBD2 TGTGCCAGCAGCTTTGAGCGGGAGGAGCAGTTCTTC CASSFEREEQFF
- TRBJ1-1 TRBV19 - TGTGCCAGTAGTCTCGACAGTTTCGGCACTGAAGCTTTCTTT CASSLDSFGTEAFF
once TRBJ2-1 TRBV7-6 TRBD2 TGTGCCAGCATCTCCGGCGCGGGAGGGAGGATCGATGAGCAGTTCTTC CASISGAGGRIDEQFF
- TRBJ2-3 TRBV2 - TGTGCCAGCAGTGGTGGGGAGGAGAGGGATACGCAGTATTTT CASSGGEERDTQYF